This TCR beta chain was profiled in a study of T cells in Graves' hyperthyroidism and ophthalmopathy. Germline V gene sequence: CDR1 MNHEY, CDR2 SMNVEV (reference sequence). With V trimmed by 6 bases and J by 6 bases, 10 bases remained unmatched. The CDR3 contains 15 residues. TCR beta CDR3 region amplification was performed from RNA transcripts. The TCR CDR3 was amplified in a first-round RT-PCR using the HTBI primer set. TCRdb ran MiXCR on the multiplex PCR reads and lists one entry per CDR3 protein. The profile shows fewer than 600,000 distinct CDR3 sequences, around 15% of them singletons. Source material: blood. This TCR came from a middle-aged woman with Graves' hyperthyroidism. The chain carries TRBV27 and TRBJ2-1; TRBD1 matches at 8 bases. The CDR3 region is CASRVGQAGGNEQFF. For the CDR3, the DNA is TGTGCCAGCAGGGTGGGACAGGCCGGCGGCAATGAGCAGTTCTTC.